The 27 T cell receptor beta chains given below trace back to one sample, sequenced in a study of CD8 T cells in Susac syndrome. Random hexamers were used to reverse transcribe roughly 0.45 to 1 ug of RNA. MiXCR, run by TCRdb on the immunoSEQ multiplex PCR reads, gives a single entry per CDR3 protein. The table shows over 140,000 distinct CDR3 sequences, with around 95% occurring only once. The sequenced material came from CD4+ T cells from PBMCs. The receptor source for this set is a human donor with Susac syndrome.

The chain uses TRBV29-1 and TRBJ2-1, with 7 positions matching TRBD2. Per the germline V gene, CDR1 is SQVTM and CDR2 is ANQGSEA. After removal of 4 bases from V and 8 bases from J, the junction contained 8 bases not matched to a gene. This CDR3 is built from 13 residues. The chain's CDR3 is CSVGSGARDEQFF. As DNA, the CDR3 is TGCAGCGTTGGAAGCGGGGCCAGGGATGAGCAGTTCTTC.

V and J are TRBV20-1 and TRBJ2-3; 8 nucleotides line up with TRBD2. V gave up 3 bases and J gave up 3 bases; unmatched junction bases: 2. The germline gives CDR1 DFQATT, CDR2 SNEGSKA (reference sequence). The CDR3 totals 13 residues. In DNA form, the CDR3 reads TGCAGTGCTAGTGTAGCGGGGACAGATACGCAGTATTTT. Protein: CSASVAGTDTQYF.

This chain joins TRBV20-1 and TRBJ2-5, with D hard to call. Per germline, CDR1 DFQATT and CDR2 SNEGSKA (reference sequence). There are 11 residues in the CDR3. V was cut by 2 bases and J by 4 bases, with 5 bases left in between. CDR3 amino acids: CSARHGETQYF. Written as DNA, the CDR3 is TGCAGTGCTAGACACGGAGAGACCCAGTACTTC.

The rearrangement links TRBV10-3 to TRBJ2-5; D is unresolved. This CDR3 has 12 residues. Trimming removed 7 bases at V and 0 bases at J, with 6 bases between. Germline CDR1 ENHRY, CDR2 SYGVKD. The CDR3 coding sequence is TGTGCCATCAAGGCGGACCAAGAGACCCAGTACTTC. It is translated as CAIKADQETQYF.

The V and J genes are TRBV30 and TRBJ2-4; D is tentatively TRBD1 or TRBD2 (6 bases each). The CDR3 runs 13 residues. The V gene's germline CDR1 is GTSNPN and CDR2 SVGIG (reference sequence). The V end lost 1 base, the J end lost 4 bases, and 8 bases lay between the germline ends. CDR3 region: CAWSGGAKNIQYF. Here the CDR3 DNA reads TGTGCCTGGAGTGGGGGGGCTAAAAACATTCAGTACTTC.

CDR3 sequence reads: CSASLGTVYEQYF. The CDR3 DNA follows: TGCAGTGCTAGCCTCGGGACAGTCTACGAGCAGTACTTC. This chain links TRBV20-1 with TRBJ2-7; 7 bases line up with TRBD1. Germline loops: CDR1 DFQATT, CDR2 SNEGSKA (reference sequence). The CDR3 totals 13 residues. Trimming removed 3 bases from V and 3 bases from J; junction bases left unmatched: 5.

The J gene is TRBJ1-2, the V gene TRBV7-9; D might be TRBD1 (5 bases). V was cut by 5 bases and J by 6 bases, with 10 bases left in between. The germline V gene has CDR1 SEHNR and CDR2 FQNEAQ (reference sequence). The CDR3 is 12 amino acids. The CDR3 DNA reads as TGTGCCAGCAGCCTCCGGGACCATGGCTACACCTTC. Translated: CASSLRDHGYTF. Supplemented by reference TRBV7-9 and TRBJ1-2, the full variable domain reads DTGVSQNPRHKITKRGQNVTFRCDPISEHNRLYWYRQTLGQGPEFLTYFQNEAQLEKSRLLSDRFSAERPKGSFSTLEIQRTEQGDSAMYLCASSLRDHGYTFGSGTRLTVV.

V is TRBV29-1 and J is TRBJ2-1; 12 nucleotides align to TRBD2. Germline loops: CDR1 SQVTM, CDR2 ANQGSEA. The V segment lost 4 bases and the J segment 8 bases; nucleotides outside the gene matches: 9. This CDR3 contains 15 residues. DNA of the CDR3: TGCAGCGTTGGGACTAGCGGGACTCCAGCGTATGAGCAGTTCTTC. Amino acids: CSVGTSGTPAYEQFF.

The chain combines TRBV9 with TRBJ2-5, with 7 bases aligning to TRBD2. Germline CDR1 reads SGDLS; CDR2 reads YYNGEE. This CDR3 has 15 residues. J gave up 4 bases and V 4 bases, and 10 bases lay outside the gene matches. The CDR3 DNA reads as TGTGCCAGCAGCCGACGGGGGGACGGAGGAGAGACCCAGTACTTC. Translating gives CASSRRGDGGETQYF.

J is TRBJ1-2 and V is TRBV6-5, with D perhaps TRBD1 (5 bases). Germline values: CDR1 MNHEY, CDR2 SVGAGI. This CDR3 region has 16 residues. V dropped 3 bases and J dropped 2 bases, with 16 bases sitting between them. The CDR3 DNA follows: TGTGCCAGCAGTTATTACCGACAGATCACAAACTATGGCTACACCTTC. It yields the protein CASSYYRQITNYGYTF.

The chain joins TRBV20-1 to TRBJ2-1; 7 bases fit TRBD1. Trimming removed 6 bases from V and 3 bases from J; junction bases left unmatched: 5. This CDR3 region has 13 residues. CDR1 DFQATT and CDR2 SNEGSKA come from the germline V gene (reference sequence). DNA of the CDR3: TGCAGTGCCTCCGGGACAGTCTACAATGAGCAGTTCTTC. Translated: CSASGTVYNEQFF.

This clonotype has just one count. The V and J genes are TRBV9 and TRBJ2-2, with 8 bases identical to TRBD1. V was pared by 7 bases and J by 2 bases, with 4 bases of the junction left unmatched. There are 14 residues in the CDR3. Germline lookup yields CDR1 SGDLS and CDR2 YYNGEE. For the CDR3, the DNA is TGTGCCAGCGGGGACAGGACCAACACCGGGGAGCTGTTTTTT. Protein sequence: CASGDRTNTGELFF. Supplemented by reference TRBV9 and TRBJ2-2, the full variable domain reads DSGVTQTPKHLITATGQRVTLRCSPRSGDLSVYWYQQSLDQGLQFLIQYYNGEERAKGNILERFSAQQFPDLHSELNLSSLELGDSALYFCASGDRTNTGELFFGEGSRLTVL.

V gene TRBV2 combines with J gene TRBJ2-7; the match to TRBD1 covers 10 bases. Unmatched junction bases numbered 2, after V lost 6 bases and J lost 0 bases. There are 14 residues in the CDR3. CDR1 and CDR2 from the germline V gene are SNHLY and FYNNEI. CDR3 bases: TGTGCCAGCAGCCGACAGGGGGCCTCCTACGAGCAGTACTTC. It specifies CASSRQGASYEQYF. Based on the CDR3 plus reference TRBV2 and TRBJ2-7, the full variable domain is EPEVTQTPSHQVTQMGQEVILRCVPISNHLYFYWYRQILGQKVEFLVSFYNNEISEKSEIFDDQFSVERPDGSNFTLKIRSTKLEDSAMYFCASSRQGASYEQYFGPGTRLTVT.

The chain is built from TRBV6-1 and TRBJ1-2, with D uncertain. The CDR3 extends over 14 amino acids. Trimming removed 1 base from V and 4 bases from J, with 10 bases in between. In germline, CDR1 is MNHNS, CDR2 SASEGT. In DNA form, the CDR3 reads TGTGCCAGCAGTGAAGTCTGGGCAGCCTATGGCTACACCTTC. Translation: CASSEVWAAYGYTF.

The CDR3 coding sequence is TGTGCCAGCAGCTTAGCGGCTAGCGGGAGGAGGGCCAAAAACATTCAGTACTTC. It translates to CASSLAASGRRAKNIQYF. The chain is built from TRBV7-2 and TRBJ2-4; 11 bases are shared with TRBD2. From germline, CDR1 is SGHTA and CDR2 FQGNSA. The CDR3 is made up of 18 amino acids. Trimming cost V 0 bases and J 1 base; bases outside gene matches: 5.

V usage is TRBV4-1 and J usage is TRBJ2-1; the match to TRBD2 covers 10 bases. Germline assignment: CDR1 MGHRA and CDR2 YSYEKL. This CDR3 is built from 14 residues. Trimming cost V 6 bases and J 4 bases; bases outside gene matches: 3. The CDR3 spells CASRETSGYNEQFF. Written as DNA, the CDR3 is TGCGCCAGCAGGGAGACTAGCGGGTACAATGAGCAGTTCTTC.

The V gene is TRBV29-1, the J gene TRBJ2-7; tentative D call: TRBD2 (6 bases). This CDR3 has 13 residues. In germline, CDR1 is SQVTM, CDR2 ANQGSEA. The V and J ends lost 5 bases and 7 bases respectively, with 18 bases between them. The CDR3 DNA is TGCAGCGTTCGGAGGGGTCAGGTAGATGAGCAGTACTTC. Translated, it gives CSVRRGQVDEQYF.

The rearrangement uses TRBV25-1 and TRBJ2-7, with a tentative D call TRBD2 (5 bases). Germline-derived CDR1 and CDR2 are MGHDK and SYGVNS. The CDR3 covers 11 residues. Trimming removed 6 bases from V and 5 bases from J, with 8 bases in between. The CDR3 region has the DNA TGTGCCAGCAGGTGGGAGAACGAGCAGTACTTC. It is translated as CASRWENEQYF.

The gene calls are TRBV20-1 and TRBJ1-2; 8 bases fit TRBD1. The V gene end was trimmed by 4 bases and the J gene end by 8 bases; junction bases not matched to a gene: 9. Germline CDR1 and CDR2: DFQATT and SNEGSKA (reference sequence). The CDR3 contains 13 residues. The CDR3: CSATSRGLWGYTF. DNA of the CDR3: TGCAGTGCTACCTCCAGGGGGCTCTGGGGCTACACCTTC.

The V and J genes are TRBV5-1 and TRBJ1-2; D might be TRBD1 (5 bases). The CDR3 is 13 residues long. Looked up from germline, CDR1 is SGHRS and CDR2 is YFSETQ. V was pared by 4 bases and J by 7 bases, with 14 bases between. This chain's CDR3 is CASSVFGAVGYTF. CDR3 in DNA: TGCGCCAGCAGCGTATTCGGGGCAGTTGGCTACACCTTC.

The V and J genes are TRBV6-6 and TRBJ2-7, with 9 bases identical to TRBD1. CDR1 and CDR2 from the germline V gene are MNHNY and SVGAGI (reference sequence). CDR3 length: 15 amino acids. V was pared by 0 bases and J by 7 bases, with 7 bases of the junction left unmatched. This chain's CDR3 is CASSYSSDRGREQYF. The CDR3 nucleotides are TGTGCCAGCAGTTACTCGTCGGACAGGGGACGGGAGCAGTACTTC.

The rearrangement joins TRBV20-1 to TRBJ2-7; D is tentatively TRBD1 or TRBD2 (5 bases each). The CDR3 extends over 13 amino acids. Germline assignment: CDR1 DFQATT and CDR2 SNEGSKA (reference sequence). Trimming stripped 4 bases from V and 0 bases from J, with 10 bases between. The CDR3 region is CSATGPGSYEQYF. The CDR3 nucleotides are TGCAGTGCTACGGGACCCGGCTCCTACGAGCAGTACTTC.

The rearrangement uses TRBV19 and TRBJ1-2; tentative D call: TRBD1 (6 bases). In germline, CDR1 is LNHDA, CDR2 SQIVND (reference sequence). V lost 5 bases and J lost 3, with 16 bases in between. The CDR3 runs to 15 residues. CDR3 sequence (DNA): TGTGCCAGTAGTTTCCTCGGACAGCTCTACTATGGCTACACCTTC. Translation: CASSFLGQLYYGYTF. The whole variable domain, filled in from reference TRBV19 and TRBJ1-2, reads DGGITQSPKYLFRKEGQNVTLSCEQNLNHDAMYWYRQDPGQGLRLIYYSQIVNDFQKGDIAEGYSVSREKKESFPLTVTSAQKNPTAFYLCASSFLGQLYYGYTFGSGTRLTVV.

Notes on this clonotype: An end of the junction differs from the germline gene, which may be a read error. The genes are TRBV2 and TRBJ2-7; TRBD1 aligns across 9 bases. The CDR3 contains 14 residues. The germline gives CDR1 SNHLY, CDR2 FYNNEI. The CDR3 nucleotides are TGTGCCAGCTGTGACAGGGGGAGGGCCTACGAGCAGTACTTC. Its protein product is CASCDRGRAYEQYF.

This chain uses TRBV29-1 with TRBJ2-7, with 11 bases that match TRBD2. Germline loops: CDR1 SQVTM, CDR2 ANQGSEA. The CDR3 loop spans 15 amino acids. Trimming at V came to 4 bases and at J to 6 bases, leaving 11 bases not matched to a gene. This CDR3 is CSVGDQTSGTGEQYF. The CDR3 nucleotides read TGCAGCGTTGGGGACCAGACTAGCGGGACAGGCGAGCAGTACTTC.

The chain has TRBV3-1 and TRBJ1-1; D remains ambiguous. The CDR3 spans 14 residues. Per germline, CDR1 LGHDT and CDR2 YNNKEL (reference sequence). Trimming left V 2 bases short and J 6 bases short, with 13 bases between. CDR3 protein: CASSQSTGISEAFF. The DNA of the CDR3 is TGTGCCAGCAGCCAATCGACCGGTATATCTGAAGCTTTCTTT.

This chain uses TRBV2 with TRBJ1-5; possible D gene TRBD1, 5 bases. CDR1 is SNHLY and CDR2 is FYNNEI in the germline V gene. The CDR3 extends over 14 amino acids. The V end lost 2 bases, the J end lost 3 bases, and 8 bases lay between the germline ends. CDR3 amino acids: CASSEQTVNQPQHF. Written as DNA, the CDR3 is TGTGCCAGCAGTGAACAGACAGTCAATCAGCCCCAGCATTTT.